The entry that follows covers one T cell receptor beta chain sequence. Its antigen remains unidentified. These data belong to a study of T cells in Graves' hyperthyroidism and ophthalmopathy. The overall study: Specimen type is peripheral blood, collected at initial diagnosis prior to any treatment.

Notes on the study in general: Before onset, ophthalmopathy was predicted by the model a median roughly six months earlier. Blood also showed most of the thyroid clonotypes that were expanded above 0.001.

Hyperthyroidism patients were newly diagnosed, had disease duration under 2 months, and were aged 18 to 65 years. The CDR3 regions of TCR beta were amplified from RNA transcripts. TCR CDR3 underwent first-round RT-PCR with the HTBI primer set. TCRdb redid the calling of the multiplex PCR reads with MiXCR, one entry per CDR3 protein. The sample has more than 550,000 distinct CDR3 sequences, around a sixth seen once. The TCR comes from a woman between 45 and 60 years old with Graves' hyperthyroidism that later progressed to Graves' ophthalmopathy. Specimen: blood.

DNA for the CDR3: TGTGCCAGCAGTTTGACTAGCGGGGGGGCCGGTACGCAGTATTTT. It yields the protein CASSLTSGGAGTQYF. The genes are TRBV27 and TRBJ2-3, with TRBD2 matching over 14 bases. CDR1 MNHEY and CDR2 SMNVEV come from the germline V gene (reference sequence). The CDR3 has 15 residues. V was pared by 3 bases and J by 8 bases, with 4 bases of the junction left unmatched.